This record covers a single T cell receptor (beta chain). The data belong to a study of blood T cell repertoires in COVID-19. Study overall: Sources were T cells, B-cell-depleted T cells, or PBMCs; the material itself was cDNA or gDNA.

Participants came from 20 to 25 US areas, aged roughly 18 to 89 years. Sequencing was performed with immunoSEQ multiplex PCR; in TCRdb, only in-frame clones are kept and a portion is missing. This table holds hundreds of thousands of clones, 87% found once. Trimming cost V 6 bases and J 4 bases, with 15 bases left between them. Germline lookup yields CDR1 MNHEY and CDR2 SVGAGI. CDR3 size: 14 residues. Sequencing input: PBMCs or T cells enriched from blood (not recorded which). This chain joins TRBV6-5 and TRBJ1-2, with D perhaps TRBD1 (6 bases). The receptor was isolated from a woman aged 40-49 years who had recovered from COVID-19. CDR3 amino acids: CASSKKQGTYGYTF. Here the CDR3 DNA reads TGTGCCAGCAGCAAAAAACAGGGAACCTATGGCTACACCTTC.